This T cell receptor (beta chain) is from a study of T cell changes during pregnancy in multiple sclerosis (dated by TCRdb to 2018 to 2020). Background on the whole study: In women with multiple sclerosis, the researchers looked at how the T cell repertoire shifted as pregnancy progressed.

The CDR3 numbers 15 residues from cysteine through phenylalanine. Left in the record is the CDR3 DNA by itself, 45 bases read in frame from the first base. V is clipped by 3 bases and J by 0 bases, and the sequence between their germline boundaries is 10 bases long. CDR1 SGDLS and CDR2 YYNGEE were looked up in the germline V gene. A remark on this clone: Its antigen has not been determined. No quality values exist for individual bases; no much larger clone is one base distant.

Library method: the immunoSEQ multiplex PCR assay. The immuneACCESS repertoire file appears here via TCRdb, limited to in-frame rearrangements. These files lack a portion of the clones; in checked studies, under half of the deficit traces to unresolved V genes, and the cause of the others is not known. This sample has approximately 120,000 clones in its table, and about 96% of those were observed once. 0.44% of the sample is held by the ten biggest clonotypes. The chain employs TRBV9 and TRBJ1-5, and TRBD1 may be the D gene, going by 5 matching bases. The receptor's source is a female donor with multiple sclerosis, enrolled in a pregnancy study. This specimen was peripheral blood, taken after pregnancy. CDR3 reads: CASSATAYSNQPQHF. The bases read TGTGCCAGCAGCGCGACAGCATATAGCAATCAGCCCCAGCATTTT.